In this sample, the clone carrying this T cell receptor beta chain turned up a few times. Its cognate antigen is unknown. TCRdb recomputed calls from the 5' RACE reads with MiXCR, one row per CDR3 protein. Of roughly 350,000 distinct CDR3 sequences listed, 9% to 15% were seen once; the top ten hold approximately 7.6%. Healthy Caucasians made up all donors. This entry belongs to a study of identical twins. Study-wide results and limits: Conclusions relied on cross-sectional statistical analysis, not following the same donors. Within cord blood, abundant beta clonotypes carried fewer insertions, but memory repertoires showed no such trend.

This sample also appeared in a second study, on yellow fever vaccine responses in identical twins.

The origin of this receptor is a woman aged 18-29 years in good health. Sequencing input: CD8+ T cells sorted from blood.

Here the CDR3 reads CSARDLDRVYGYTF. The CDR3 nucleotides read TGCAGTGCTAGAGATTTGGACAGAGTATATGGCTACACCTTC. The rearrangement joins TRBV20-1 to TRBJ1-2; D perhaps matches TRBD1 (6 bases). The CDR3 totals 14 residues. The germline V gene has CDR1 DFQATT and CDR2 SNEGSKA (reference sequence). Trimming shortened V by 0 bases and J by 5 bases, and 13 bases separated the two germline ends.